The next 4 T cell receptor beta chains were all read from a single sample in a study of vaccination effects on CD4 cells after COVID-19. Ahead of sequencing, the ViraFEST assay grew antigen-specific CD4+ T cells using viral peptide pools. With approximately 10 days of culture completed, CD4+ T cells were isolated. Vaccinated participants had no history of SARS-CoV-2 infection and tested negative for nucleocapsid antibodies. TCRdb's table, derived via immunoSEQ multiplex PCR, lists solely in-frame clones and lacks some. Altogether roughly 25,000 clones are present, over 55% being singletons, with the ten largest covering roughly an eighth. No antigen has been assigned to these receptors. The sample was CD4+ T cells from PBMCs cultured with HCoV-OC43 spike peptides, taken before COVID-19 vaccination. Subset noted: HCoV-OC43 spike overlapping peptide pool stimulation. These receptors came from a human donor who received a COVID-19 vaccine.

The J gene is TRBJ2-2, the V gene TRBV6-4, with D possibly being TRBD1 (5 bases). The CDR3 is 15 amino acids. Germline V gene sequence: CDR1 MRHNA, CDR2 SNTAGT. Trimming stripped 3 bases from V and 3 bases from J, with 11 bases between. The chain's CDR3 is CASSEEDSYTGELFF. The CDR3 DNA follows: TGTGCCAGCAGTGAAGAAGACAGTTACACCGGGGAGCTGTTTTTT.

The chain carries TRBV25-1 and TRBJ2-1, with 9 bases aligning to TRBD2. Germline V gene sequence: CDR1 MGHDK, CDR2 SYGVNS. This CDR3 has 14 amino acids. V lost 4 bases and J lost 6; bases outside the gene matches: 4. The CDR3 region is CASSGAGGLNEQFF. In DNA form, the CDR3 reads TGTGCCAGCAGTGGAGCGGGGGGCCTCAATGAGCAGTTCTTC.

This chain uses TRBV28 with TRBJ2-3, with 9 bases lining up with TRBD1. Germline lookup yields CDR1 MDHEN and CDR2 SYDVKM. V was pared by 3 bases and J by 3 bases, with 13 bases of the junction left unmatched. The CDR3 spans 18 residues. Here the CDR3 DNA reads TGTGCCAGCAGTTTCGGACGGTCCTGGACAGGGGTAACAGATACGCAGTATTTT. Translated: CASSFGRSWTGVTDTQYF.

The CDR3 DNA reads as TGTGCCAGTAGACCCTGGAGGACAGCTGGAAACACCATATATTTT. Translation: CASRPWRTAGNTIYF. The chain uses TRBV19 and TRBJ1-3; TRBD1 is a possible D gene (6 bases). Germline CDR1 reads LNHDA; CDR2 reads SQIVND (reference sequence). The CDR3 sequence is 15 residues long. Trimming cost V 6 bases and J 2 bases, with 14 bases left between them.